This T cell receptor (beta chain) was documented in a study of cytomegalovirus exposure and HLA in healthy donors. Across the study: Out of approximately 170 million T cells, an earlier analysis found over 90 million unique TCR beta sequences in total. Genotyping showed less than 85% of approximately 430 donors falling in the Caucasian-associated ancestry cluster.

About this clone: The antigen remains unidentified.

Trimming took 1 base from V and 2 from J; bases not matched to a gene: 9. This CDR3 region has 18 residues. The germline gives CDR1 SGHTA, CDR2 FQGTGA. Study-wide findings and caveats: In a later analysis, DRB1 alleles had the most associated TCRs; HLA-C alleles the fewest. TCR beta sequences reportedly predicted the HLA-A and HLA-B alleles of most subjects accurately.

The PCR was carried out with 60 Vbeta primers and 13 Jbeta primers. Assay: immunoSEQ multiplex PCR; the TCRdb copy retains only in-frame clones and omits some. The sample contains roughly 97,000 clones, around 82% of which appear only once. Sequencing input: PBMCs. The rearrangement uses TRBV7-3 and TRBJ2-2; 8 bases fit TRBD2. The source of this sequence is a woman between 35 and 50 years old in good health and CMV-seronegative. The CDR3 DNA follows: TGTGCCAGCAGCTTAAGGCGGGTAGCGGGACTCAACACCGGGGAGCTGTTTTTT. Encoded protein: CASSLRRVAGLNTGELFF.